The 5 T cell receptor beta chains listed next were all sequenced from one sample in a study of T-cell reconstitution after alpha-beta-depleted transplantation in children. For TCRbeta, the library was prepared with unique molecular identifiers. TCRdb called the PCR reads again in MiXCR, with one record for every CDR3 protein. The sample carries about 980,000 distinct CDR3 sequences, roughly 29% recorded once. The sample here was PBMCs, mostly from graft donor cells, taken 360 days after TCRalphabeta/CD19-depleted stem cell transplant. The receptors stem from a boy younger than two who had a stem cell transplant for SCID, so the T cells may come from the graft donor.

This clonotype was counted between two and nine times. The chain employs TRBV7-9 and TRBJ2-7; D perhaps matches TRBD2 (6 bases). Germline V gene sequence: CDR1 SEHNR, CDR2 FQNEAQ (reference sequence). The V gene lost 4 bases and the J gene lost 3 bases, with 16 bases spanning the gap. This CDR3 is built from 15 residues. The CDR3 DNA follows: TGTGCCAGCAGCTGGGCCGGGACTGTCGACTACGAGCAGTACTTC. Translation gives CASSWAGTVDYEQYF.

This clonotype was picked up a small number of times. The chain carries TRBV5-1 and TRBJ1-1, with 7 bases matching TRBD1. V lost 6 bases to trimming and J lost 1 base; unmatched junction nucleotides: 6. The CDR3 totals 14 residues. The germline V gene encodes CDR1 SGHRS and CDR2 YFSETQ. CDR3 DNA sequence: TGCGCCAGCACGCCGGGGACAGCGAACACTGAAGCTTTCTTT. This translates into CASTPGTANTEAFF.

CDR3 sequence: CASLGGTSGIASTDTQYF. CDR3 nucleotide sequence: TGTGCCAGCCTCGGGGGGACTAGCGGGATTGCTAGCACAGATACGCAGTATTTT. The chain carries TRBV11-1 and TRBJ2-3; the match to TRBD2 covers 13 bases. CDR3 length equals 18 residues. The germline V gene encodes CDR1 SGHAT and CDR2 FQDESV (reference sequence). Trimming at V came to 8 bases and at J to 0 bases, leaving 11 bases not matched to a gene.

DNA for the CDR3: TGTGCCAGCACTCCCTTAGCTGAGGAAAAACTGTTTTTT. Protein product: CASTPLAEEKLFF. The chain combines TRBV12-3 or TRBV12-4 with TRBJ1-4; D is unclear. Trimming cost V 7 bases and J 8 bases, with 14 bases left between them. This CDR3 is 13 amino acids long.

This clonotype was counted between two and nine times. The V gene is TRBV7-2, the J gene TRBJ2-1, with TRBD2 as a possible D gene (5 bases). The CDR3 contains 12 residues. V was trimmed by 4 bases and J by 9 bases, leaving 10 bases between them. CDR1 and CDR2 from the germline V gene are SGHTA and FQGNSA. The chain's CDR3 is CASSYRSGEQFF. For the CDR3, the DNA is TGTGCCAGCAGCTATCGAAGCGGTGAGCAGTTCTTC.